This T cell receptor (beta chain) comes out of a study of CD8+ T cells in alopecia areata. This clone appeared once. The target antigen is unknown. The study, taken as a whole, reports: Clonality was higher in lesional than normal scalp, especially in alopecia totalis/universalis.

Investigators isolated RNA and reverse transcribed it into cDNA to act as the sequencing template. Sequencing used immunoSEQ multiplex PCR; TCRdb keeps in-frame clones, though not all of them. The sample comprises more than 150,000 clones, just under 60% of which are singletons, and roughly 15% rests with the top ten. V was trimmed by 0 bases and J by 6 bases, leaving 12 bases between them. The CDR3 has 14 residues. CDR1 is SGDLS and CDR2 is YYNGEE in the germline V gene. Here the sequenced sample was CD4+ T cells sorted from blood, taken at week 0. The origin of this receptor is a human donor with alopecia areata. This chain joins TRBV9 and TRBJ2-5; tentatively, D is TRBD2 (5 bases). The chain's CDR3 is CASSVEAVVKTQYF. The CDR3 coding sequence is TGTGCCAGCAGCGTAGAAGCGGTCGTGAAGACCCAGTACTTC.